Given below is one TCR beta chain in context. Its antigen is as yet unknown. The donors were members of the validation cohort, which comprised 120 subjects and was separate from the first cohort of 666 subjects. The data originate from a study of cytomegalovirus exposure and HLA in healthy donors. Study-wide context: In a later analysis, it was reported that the roughly 120 validation repertoires had been produced on the same platform as the roughly 610 repertoires belonging to the first cohort.

Clones were read by immunoSEQ multiplex PCR, and TCRdb kept only the in-frame ones, dropping some. The table records roughly 220,000 clones, over 70% of them present only once. General study points: In vitro experiments confirmed that three CMV-associated chains were specific for CMV antigens.

The origin of this receptor is a woman aged 25 to 45 in good health and CMV-seropositive. The sequencing sample was made of PBMCs.

CDR3 coding DNA: TGTGCCACAGTTGACGGGACTAGCGGGTACGAGCAGTACTTC. Amino acids: CATVDGTSGYEQYF. The rearrangement links TRBV6-5 to TRBJ2-7; TRBD2 matches 12 bases. Losses at the gene ends were 10 bases for V and 4 bases for J; bases not matched to a gene: 8. The germline gives CDR1 MNHEY, CDR2 SVGAGI. The CDR3 length is 14 residues.